These 16 T cell receptor beta chains were all obtained from the same sample, sequenced in a study of blood T cell repertoires in COVID-19. Assay used: immunoSEQ multiplex PCR; TCRdb lists only in-frame clones, some missing. Of under 85,000 clones listed, almost 85% are singletons. Sample: peripheral blood. These receptors were taken from a man aged 50 or older with acute or convalescent COVID-19.

V and J are TRBV28 and TRBJ1-3; D not certain. CDR3 size: 13 residues. Trimming took off 5 bases at V and 0 bases at J, with 5 bases between the two ends. Germline values: CDR1 MDHEN, CDR2 SYDVKM. The CDR3 region has the DNA TGTGCCAGCAGTCCCCTCTCTGGAAACACCATATATTTT. This gives the protein CASSPLSGNTIYF. Together with reference TRBV28 and TRBJ1-3, the CDR3 gives the full variable domain: DVKVTQSSRYLVKRTGEKVFLECVQDMDHENMFWYRQDPGLGLRLIYFSYDVKMKEKGDIPEGYSVSREKKERFSLILESASTNQTSMYLCASSPLSGNTIYFGEGSWLTVV.

V is TRBV7-8 and J is TRBJ1-3; possibly TRBD1 for D (6 bases). Trimming removed 3 bases from V and 0 bases from J, with 15 bases in between. CDR1 and CDR2 (germline): SGHVS, FQNEAQ. The CDR3 has 17 residues. For the CDR3, the DNA is TGTGCCAGCAGCTTCGTAGCAGGGGCTCACTCTGGAAACACCATATATTTT. Protein sequence: CASSFVAGAHSGNTIYF.

The rearrangement uses TRBV7-2 and TRBJ1-1; maybe TRBD1 (5 bases). CDR1 and CDR2 from the germline V gene are SGHTA and FQGNSA. The CDR3 is made up of 13 amino acids. The ends were cut back, 4 bases at V and 1 base at J, with 7 bases in the middle. CDR3 residues: CASSSDRNTEAFF. The CDR3 nucleotides are TGTGCCAGCAGCTCTGACAGGAACACTGAAGCTTTCTTT.

The V gene is TRBV7-9, the J gene TRBJ2-3; perhaps TRBD2 as D (5 bases). Germline loops: CDR1 SEHNR, CDR2 FQNEAQ (reference sequence). This CDR3 spans 16 amino acids. Trimming took off 4 bases at V and 5 bases at J, with 19 bases between the two ends. The CDR3 spells CASSSDLTRGGDTQYF. CDR3 bases: TGTGCCAGCAGCTCTGACCTGACCCGGGGTGGAGATACGCAGTATTTT.

In its sample, this clone was seen a few times. The rearrangement joins TRBV11-1 to TRBJ2-1, with D perhaps TRBD2 (5 bases). Germline values: CDR1 SGHAT, CDR2 FQDESV (reference sequence). This CDR3 contains 14 residues. Trimming shortened V by 2 bases and J by 5 bases, and 10 bases separated the two germline ends. CDR3 residues: CASSLYWRDNEQFF. CDR3 DNA sequence: TGTGCCAGCAGCTTATACTGGCGGGACAATGAGCAGTTCTTC.

The V gene is TRBV6-1, the J gene TRBJ2-3; TRBD2 aligns across 7 bases. The CDR3 is made up of 15 amino acids. Germline values: CDR1 MNHNS, CDR2 SASEGT. V lost 3 bases and J lost 3; bases outside the gene matches: 6. CDR3 region: CASSDGGLGTDTQYF. The CDR3 DNA follows: TGTGCCAGCAGTGACGGGGGGTTGGGGACAGATACGCAGTATTTT.

The chain joins TRBV28 to TRBJ1-1; the D gene is possibly TRBD1 (5 bases). V dropped 5 bases and J dropped 1 base, with 17 bases sitting between them. CDR3 length: 16 amino acids. Germline V CDR1 and CDR2: MDHEN, SYDVKM. The CDR3, as DNA: TGTGCCAGCAGTCCGGGAGGGGCAGGGCCGAACACTGAAGCTTTCTTT. Amino acid sequence: CASSPGGAGPNTEAFF.

The rearrangement links TRBV4-3 to TRBJ2-7; 9 bases align to TRBD1. The CDR3 spans 16 residues. The germline V gene encodes CDR1 LGHNA and CDR2 YSLEER. V dropped 0 bases and J dropped 5; count of bases not matched to a gene: 8. This CDR3 is CASSQELTGGYHEQYF. CDR3 coding DNA: TGCGCCAGCAGCCAAGAGCTGACAGGGGGTTACCACGAGCAGTACTTC.

In its sample, this clone was seen a few times. The chain couples TRBV3-1 (or the pseudogene TRBV3-2) to TRBJ1-2; weak D call: TRBD1 (5 bases). V was trimmed by 0 bases and J by 3 bases, leaving 14 bases between them. This CDR3 has 16 amino acids. Germline lookup yields CDR1 LGHDT and CDR2 YNNKEL (reference sequence). This CDR3 is CASSQEKWGLHYGYTF. Written as DNA, the CDR3 is TGTGCCAGCAGCCAAGAGAAATGGGGACTCCACTATGGCTACACCTTC.

This clone has more than one count but fewer than ten. This chain uses TRBV7-3 with TRBJ1-1, with D possibly matching TRBD1 (6 bases). Trimming removed 5 bases at V and 5 bases at J, with 12 bases between. This CDR3 contains 13 residues. From germline, CDR1 is SGHTA and CDR2 FQGTGA. The CDR3: CASSPLGQTEAFF. CDR3 coding DNA: TGTGCCAGCAGCCCCTTAGGACAGACTGAAGCTTTCTTT.

The V and J genes are TRBV19 and TRBJ1-5, with 9 bases fitting TRBD1. V gave up 8 bases and J gave up 0 bases; unmatched junction bases: 11. Germline V lookup: CDR1 LNHDA, CDR2 SQIVND (reference sequence). The CDR3 length is 17 residues. The CDR3 spells CASGRDRVGGSNQPQHF. CDR3 bases: TGTGCCAGTGGCCGGGACAGGGTCGGGGGTAGCAATCAGCCCCAGCATTTT.

The chain employs TRBV28 and TRBJ2-7, with 13 nucleotides matching TRBD2. V was pared by 10 bases and J by 7 bases, with 7 bases of the junction left unmatched. The CDR3 runs to 13 residues. Germline loops: CDR1 MDHEN, CDR2 SYDVKM. This chain's CDR3 is CATGTSGAWEQYF. The CDR3 bases are TGTGCCACCGGGACTAGCGGGGCATGGGAGCAGTACTTC.

The rearrangement links TRBV15 to TRBJ1-2, with 8 bases aligning to TRBD1. The CDR3 extends over 15 amino acids. Germline CDR1 and CDR2: LNHNV and YYDKDF (reference sequence). Trimming cost V 1 base and J 4 bases; bases outside gene matches: 5. The CDR3 sequence is CATSRGGTGVYGYTF. CDR3 nucleotide sequence: TGTGCCACCAGCAGAGGTGGGACAGGAGTCTATGGCTACACCTTC.

This clone was counted between two and nine times. V usage is TRBV5-1 and J usage is TRBJ1-2, with 9 bases matching TRBD1. CDR1 SGHRS and CDR2 YFSETQ come from the germline V gene. This CDR3 spans 14 amino acids. V trimming: 7 bases; J trimming: 2 bases; junction bases outside the gene matches: 6. CDR3 bases: TGCGCCAGCGGGGGACAGGGAGTCAACTATGGCTACACCTTC. Its translation: CASGGQGVNYGYTF.

The J gene is TRBJ1-2, the V gene TRBV7-2, with D perhaps matching TRBD1 (6 bases). CDR3 length equals 15 residues. V lost 5 bases, J lost 5 bases, and 18 bases lay in between. Germline V lookup: CDR1 SGHTA, CDR2 FQGNSA. The CDR3 nucleotides are TGTGCCAGCAGCCCGGATGGGAGGGGGAGGTATGGCTACACCTTC. Translating it yields CASSPDGRGRYGYTF.

The rearrangement links TRBV30 to TRBJ1-5, with D possibly TRBD1 on 5 matching bases. The germline gives CDR1 GTSNPN, CDR2 SVGIG (reference sequence). The CDR3 is made up of 15 amino acids. The germline V and J ends were trimmed by 3 bases and 3 bases, with 15 bases remaining between them. The CDR3: CAWRPKGSPNQPQHF. The DNA for the CDR3 is TGTGCCTGGAGGCCCAAGGGGTCTCCCAATCAGCCCCAGCATTTT. Full variable domain (remainder filled in from reference TRBV30 and TRBJ1-5): SQTIHQWPATLVQPVGSPLSLECTVEGTSNPNLYWYRQAAGRGLQLLFYSVGIGQISSEVPQNLSASRPQDRQFILSSKKLLLSDSGFYLCAWRPKGSPNQPQHFGDGTRLSIL.